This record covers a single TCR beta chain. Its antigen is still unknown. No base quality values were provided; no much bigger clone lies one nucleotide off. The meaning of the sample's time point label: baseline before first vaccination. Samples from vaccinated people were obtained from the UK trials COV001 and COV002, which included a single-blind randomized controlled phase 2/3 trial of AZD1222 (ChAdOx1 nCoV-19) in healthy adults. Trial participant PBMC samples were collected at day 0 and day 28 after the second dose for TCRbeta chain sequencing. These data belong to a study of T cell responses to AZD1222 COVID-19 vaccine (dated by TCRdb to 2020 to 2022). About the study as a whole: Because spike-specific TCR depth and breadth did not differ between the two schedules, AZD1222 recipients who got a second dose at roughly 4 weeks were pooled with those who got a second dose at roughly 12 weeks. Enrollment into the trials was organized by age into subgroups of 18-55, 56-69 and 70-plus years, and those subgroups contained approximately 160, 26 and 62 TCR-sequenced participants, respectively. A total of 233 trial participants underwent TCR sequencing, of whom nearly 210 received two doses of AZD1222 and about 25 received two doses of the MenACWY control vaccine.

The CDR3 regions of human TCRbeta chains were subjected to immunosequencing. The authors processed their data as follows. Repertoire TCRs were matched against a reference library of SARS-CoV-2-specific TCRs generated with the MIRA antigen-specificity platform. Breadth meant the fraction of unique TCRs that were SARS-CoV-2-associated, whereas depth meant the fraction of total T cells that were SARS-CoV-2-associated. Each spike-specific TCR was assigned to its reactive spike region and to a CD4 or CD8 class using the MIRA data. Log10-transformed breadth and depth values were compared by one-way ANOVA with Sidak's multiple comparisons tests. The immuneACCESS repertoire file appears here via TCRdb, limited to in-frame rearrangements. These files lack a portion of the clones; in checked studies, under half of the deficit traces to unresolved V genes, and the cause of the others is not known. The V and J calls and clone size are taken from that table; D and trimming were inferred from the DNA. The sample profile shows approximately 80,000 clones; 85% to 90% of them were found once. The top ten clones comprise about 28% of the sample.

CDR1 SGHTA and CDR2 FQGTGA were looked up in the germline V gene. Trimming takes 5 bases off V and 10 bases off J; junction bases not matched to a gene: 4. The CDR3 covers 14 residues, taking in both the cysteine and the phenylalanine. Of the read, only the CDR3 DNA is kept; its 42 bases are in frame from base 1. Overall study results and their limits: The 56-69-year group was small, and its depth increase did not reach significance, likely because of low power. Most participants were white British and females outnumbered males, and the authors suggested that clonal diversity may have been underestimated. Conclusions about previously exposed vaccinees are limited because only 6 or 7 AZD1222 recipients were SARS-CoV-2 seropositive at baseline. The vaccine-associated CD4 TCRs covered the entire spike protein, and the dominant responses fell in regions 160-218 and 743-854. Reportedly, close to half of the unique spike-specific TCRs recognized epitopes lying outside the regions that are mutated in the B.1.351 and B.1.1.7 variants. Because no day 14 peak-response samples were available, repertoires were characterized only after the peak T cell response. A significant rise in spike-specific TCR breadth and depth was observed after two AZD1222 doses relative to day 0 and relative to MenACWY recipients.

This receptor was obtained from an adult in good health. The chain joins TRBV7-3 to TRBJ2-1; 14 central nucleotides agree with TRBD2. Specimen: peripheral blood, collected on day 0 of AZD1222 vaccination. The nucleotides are TGTGCCAGCAGCCTGGGACTAGCGGGAGACGAGCAGTTCTTC. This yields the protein CASSLGLAGDEQFF.